The text below deals with one TCR beta chain. These data are taken from a study of cytomegalovirus exposure and HLA in healthy donors. In the PCR, 60 Vbeta and 13 Jbeta primers were used. The repertoire was sequenced with immunoSEQ multiplex PCR; TCRdb's copy has only in-frame clones and lacks some. The repertoire holds about 190,000 clones, with over 80% as singletons. This cohort consisted of healthy bone marrow donors. V was pared by 0 bases and J by 1 base, with 6 bases between. The CDR3 spans 14 residues. Germline V CDR1 and CDR2: LGHNA, YSLEER. The sample consisted of PBMCs. This chain links TRBV4-3 with TRBJ1-1; D is undetermined. The source is a man aged 30-40 years in good health and CMV-seronegative. The CDR3 coding sequence is TGCGCCAGCAGCCAAGACGGGGAGAACACTGAAGCTTTCTTT. As protein: CASSQDGENTEAFF.